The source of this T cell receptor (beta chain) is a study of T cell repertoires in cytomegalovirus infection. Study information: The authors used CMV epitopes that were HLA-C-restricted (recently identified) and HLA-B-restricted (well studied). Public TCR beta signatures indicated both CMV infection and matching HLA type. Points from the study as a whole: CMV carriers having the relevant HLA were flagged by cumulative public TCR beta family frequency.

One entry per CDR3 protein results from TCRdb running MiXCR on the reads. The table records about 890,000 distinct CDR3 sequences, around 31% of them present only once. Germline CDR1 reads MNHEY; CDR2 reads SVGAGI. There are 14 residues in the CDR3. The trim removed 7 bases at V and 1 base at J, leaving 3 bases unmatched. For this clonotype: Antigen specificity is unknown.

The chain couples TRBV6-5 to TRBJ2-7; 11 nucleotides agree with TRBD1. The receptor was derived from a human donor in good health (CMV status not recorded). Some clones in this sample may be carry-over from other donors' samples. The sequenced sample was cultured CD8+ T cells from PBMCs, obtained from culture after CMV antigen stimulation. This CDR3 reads CASKDRGLSYEQYF. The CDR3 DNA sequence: TGTGCCAGCAAGGACAGGGGGCTGTCCTACGAGCAGTACTTC.